These 2 T cell receptor beta chains came from one sample sequenced in a study of blood T cell repertoires in COVID-19. TCRdb's copy holds only in-frame clones and misses some; the assay was immunoSEQ multiplex PCR. The sample lists roughly 110,000 clones; roughly nine tenths were seen once. The sequenced sample consisted of peripheral blood. The receptors derive from a man aged 35 to 55 with active or convalescent COVID-19.

The chain employs TRBV6-6 and TRBJ1-2; 7 bases line up with TRBD1. The CDR3 consists of 16 residues. After removal of 5 bases from V and 2 bases from J, the junction contained 11 bases not matched to a gene. Germline-derived CDR1 and CDR2 are MNHNY and SVGAGI (reference sequence). As DNA, the CDR3 is TGTGCCAGCAGTCAACGACAGGGTACCGCGAACTATGGCTACACCTTC. Its translation is CASSQRQGTANYGYTF.

The sample holds a few counts of this clone. The gene calls are TRBV7-2 and TRBJ2-7; D unclear. This CDR3 has 13 residues. Looked up from germline, CDR1 is SGHTA and CDR2 is FQGNSA. V lost 1 base and J 3 bases, leaving 7 bases between the germline ends. The CDR3 DNA reads as TGTGCCAGCAGCTTAGGGCCAGGCTACGAGCAGTACTTC. It encodes CASSLGPGYEQYF.